The entry below gives a single T cell receptor (beta chain) sequence along with its context. The antigen is unknown. The sample originates from a study of CD8+CD57+ T cells in acquired aplastic anemia. On the study more broadly: The sorted CD4+ and CD8+ cells yielded an average roughly 3 ug of DNA.

Points from the study as a whole: Patients and controls were not found to differ significantly in CD8+ Simpson's diversity.

The use of genomic DNA as template underpinned the TCR beta VDJ and CDR3 profiling. One entry per CDR3 protein, called by TCRdb with MiXCR from the reads. The sample includes 200,000 to 250,000 distinct CDR3 sequences, 61% seen only once; the top ten take approximately 30%. Specimen: sorted CD4+, CD8+, or CD8+CD57+ T cells (not recorded which) from PBMCs. The source of this sequence is a human donor in good health.

CDR3 sequence reads: CASNSVSSGTPEQYF. As DNA, the CDR3 is TGTGCCAGCAACTCAGTTTCTAGCGGGACTCCTGAGCAGTACTTC. V and J are TRBV11-1 and TRBJ2-7; 9 bases line up with TRBD2. Germline loops: CDR1 SGHAT, CDR2 FQDESV (reference sequence). This CDR3 has 15 amino acids. J lost 7 bases, V lost 7 bases, and 14 bases had no gene match.